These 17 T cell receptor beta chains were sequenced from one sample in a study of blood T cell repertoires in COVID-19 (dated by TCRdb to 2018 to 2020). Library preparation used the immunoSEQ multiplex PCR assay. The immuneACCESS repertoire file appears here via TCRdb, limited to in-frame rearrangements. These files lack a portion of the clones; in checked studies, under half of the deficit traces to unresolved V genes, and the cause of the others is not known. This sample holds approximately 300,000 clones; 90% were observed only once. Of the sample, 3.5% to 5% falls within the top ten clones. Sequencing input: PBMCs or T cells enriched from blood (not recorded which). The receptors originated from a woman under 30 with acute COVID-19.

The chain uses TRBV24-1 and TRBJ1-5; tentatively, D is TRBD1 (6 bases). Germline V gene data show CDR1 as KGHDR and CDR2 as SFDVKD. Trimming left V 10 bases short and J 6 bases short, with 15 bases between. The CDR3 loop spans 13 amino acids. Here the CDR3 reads CATGGGQGQPQHF. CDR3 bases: TGTGCCACTGGCGGGGGCCAGGGTCAGCCCCAGCATTTT.

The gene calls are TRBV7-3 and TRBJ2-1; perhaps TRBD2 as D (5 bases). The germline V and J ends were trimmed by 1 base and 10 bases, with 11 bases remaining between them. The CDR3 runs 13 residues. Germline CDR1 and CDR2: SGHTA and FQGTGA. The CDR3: CASSLKLGGEQFF. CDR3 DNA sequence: TGTGCCAGCAGCTTAAAGCTGGGCGGGGAGCAGTTCTTC.

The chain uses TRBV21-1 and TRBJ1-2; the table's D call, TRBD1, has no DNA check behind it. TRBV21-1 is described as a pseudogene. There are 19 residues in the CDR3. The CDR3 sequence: CASSKEPPTPGQGNYGYTF. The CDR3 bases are TGTGCCAGCAGCAAGGAACCGCCCACGCCGGGACAGGGGAACTATGGCTACACCTTC.

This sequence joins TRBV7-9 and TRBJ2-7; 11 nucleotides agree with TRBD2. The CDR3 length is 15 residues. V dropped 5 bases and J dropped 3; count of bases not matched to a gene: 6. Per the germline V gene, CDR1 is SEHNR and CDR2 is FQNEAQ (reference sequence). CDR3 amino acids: CASSGTGTSGYEQYF. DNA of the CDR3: TGTGCCAGCAGCGGCACCGGGACTAGCGGCTACGAGCAGTACTTC.

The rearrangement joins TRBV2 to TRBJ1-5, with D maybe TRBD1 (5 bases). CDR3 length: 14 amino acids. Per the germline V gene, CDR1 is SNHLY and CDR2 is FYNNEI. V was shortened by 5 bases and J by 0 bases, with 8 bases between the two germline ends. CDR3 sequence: CASSRQISNQPQHF. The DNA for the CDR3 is TGTGCCAGCAGTAGACAGATTAGCAATCAGCCCCAGCATTTT.

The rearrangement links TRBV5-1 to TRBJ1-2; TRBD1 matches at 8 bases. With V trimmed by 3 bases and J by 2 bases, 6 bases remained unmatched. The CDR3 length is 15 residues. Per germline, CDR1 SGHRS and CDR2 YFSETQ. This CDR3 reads CASSSWTGRNYGYTF. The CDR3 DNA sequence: TGCGCCAGCAGCTCGTGGACAGGGAGGAACTATGGCTACACCTTC.

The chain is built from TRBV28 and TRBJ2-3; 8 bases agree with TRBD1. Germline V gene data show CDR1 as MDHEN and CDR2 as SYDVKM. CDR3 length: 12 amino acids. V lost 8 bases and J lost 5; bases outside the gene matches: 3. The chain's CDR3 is CASAQGGDTQYF. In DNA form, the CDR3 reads TGTGCCAGCGCACAGGGGGGAGATACGCAGTATTTT.

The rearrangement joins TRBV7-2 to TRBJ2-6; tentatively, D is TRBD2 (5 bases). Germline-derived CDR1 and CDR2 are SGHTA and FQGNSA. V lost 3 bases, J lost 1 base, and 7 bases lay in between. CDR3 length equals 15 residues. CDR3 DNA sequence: TGTGCCAGCAGCTTGGAGGCTTCTGGGGCCAACGTCCTGACTTTC. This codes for CASSLEASGANVLTF. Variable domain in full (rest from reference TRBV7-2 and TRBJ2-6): GAGVSQSPSNKVTEKGKDVELRCDPISGHTALYWYRQSLGQGLEFLIYFQGNSAPDKSGLPSDRFSAERTGGSVSTLTIQRTQQEDSAVYLCASSLEASGANVLTFGAGSRLTVL.

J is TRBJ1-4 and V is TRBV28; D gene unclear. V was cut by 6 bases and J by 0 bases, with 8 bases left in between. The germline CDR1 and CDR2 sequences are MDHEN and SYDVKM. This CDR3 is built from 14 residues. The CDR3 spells CASRSGSTNEKLFF. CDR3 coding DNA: TGTGCCAGCAGGAGCGGATCAACTAATGAAAAACTGTTTTTT.

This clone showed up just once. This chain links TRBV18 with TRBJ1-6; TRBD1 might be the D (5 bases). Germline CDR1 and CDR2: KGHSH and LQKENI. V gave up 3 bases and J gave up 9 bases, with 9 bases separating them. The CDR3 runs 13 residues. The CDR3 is CASSPTDSSPLHF. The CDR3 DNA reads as TGTGCCAGCTCACCGACAGATAGTTCACCCCTCCACTTT. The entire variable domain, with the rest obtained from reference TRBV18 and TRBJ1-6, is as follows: NAGVMQNPRHLVRRRGQEARLRCSPMKGHSHVYWYRQLPEEGLKFMVYLQKENIIDESGMPKERFSAEFPKEGPSILRIQQVVRGDSAAYFCASSPTDSSPLHFGNGTRLTVT.

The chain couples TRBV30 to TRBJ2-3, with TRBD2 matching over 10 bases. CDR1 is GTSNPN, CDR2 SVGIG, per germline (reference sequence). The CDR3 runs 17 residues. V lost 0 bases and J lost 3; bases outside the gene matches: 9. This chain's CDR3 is CAWSVLRTSGTTDTQYF. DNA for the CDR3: TGTGCCTGGAGTGTACTACGAACTAGCGGGACTACAGATACGCAGTATTTT.

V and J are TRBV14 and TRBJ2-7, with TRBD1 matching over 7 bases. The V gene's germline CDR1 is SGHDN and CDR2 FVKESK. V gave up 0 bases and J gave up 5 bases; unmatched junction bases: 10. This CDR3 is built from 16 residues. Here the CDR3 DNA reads TGTGCCAGCAGCCAAGATCGGCGAAGGGGGCCCCACGAGCAGTACTTC. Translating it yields CASSQDRRRGPHEQYF.

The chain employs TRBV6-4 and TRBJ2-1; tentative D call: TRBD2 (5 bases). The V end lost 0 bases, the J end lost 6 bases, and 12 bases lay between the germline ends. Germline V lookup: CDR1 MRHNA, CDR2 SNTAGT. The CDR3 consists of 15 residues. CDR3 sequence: CASSDSKGAPNEQFF. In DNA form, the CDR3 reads TGTGCCAGCAGTGACTCGAAGGGAGCTCCCAATGAGCAGTTCTTC.

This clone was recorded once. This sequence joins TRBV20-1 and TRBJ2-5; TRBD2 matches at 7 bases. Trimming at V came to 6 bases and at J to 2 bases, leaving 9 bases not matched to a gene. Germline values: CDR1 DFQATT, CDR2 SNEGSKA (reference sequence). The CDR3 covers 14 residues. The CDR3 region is CSASGREPQETQYF. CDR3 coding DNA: TGCAGTGCGAGTGGGCGGGAGCCTCAAGAGACCCAGTACTTC.

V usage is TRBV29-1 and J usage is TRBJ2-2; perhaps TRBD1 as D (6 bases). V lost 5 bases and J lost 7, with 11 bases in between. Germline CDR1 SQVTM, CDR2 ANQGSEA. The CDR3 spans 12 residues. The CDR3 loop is CSVWTANGELFF. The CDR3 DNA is TGCAGCGTTTGGACAGCGAACGGGGAGCTGTTTTTT.

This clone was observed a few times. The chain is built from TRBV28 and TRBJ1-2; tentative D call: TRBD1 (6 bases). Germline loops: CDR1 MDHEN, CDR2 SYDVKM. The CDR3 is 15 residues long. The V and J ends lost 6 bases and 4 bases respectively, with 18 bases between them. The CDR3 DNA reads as TGTGCCAGCAGACCTACCACCGGACAGTCCTATGGCTACACCTTC. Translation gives CASRPTTGQSYGYTF.

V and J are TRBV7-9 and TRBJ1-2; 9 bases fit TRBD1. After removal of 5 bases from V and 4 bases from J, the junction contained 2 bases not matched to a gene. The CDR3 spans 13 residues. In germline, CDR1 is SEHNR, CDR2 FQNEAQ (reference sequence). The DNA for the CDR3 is TGTGCCAGCAGCGTGACAGGGGGCTATGGCTACACCTTC. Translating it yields CASSVTGGYGYTF.